The clone carrying this TCR beta chain appeared a single time. The sample is drawn from a study of blood T cell repertoires in COVID-19. Study summary: Some COVID-19 samples were acute and others convalescent; all came from the United States, Italy and Spain. T cells, B-cell-depleted T cells, or PBMCs provided the cDNA or gDNA that served as material.

Assay used: immunoSEQ multiplex PCR; TCRdb lists only in-frame clones, some missing. The data hold some 290,000 clones, with about 90% observed a single time. CDR3 length equals 15 residues. V was cut by 2 bases and J by 0 bases, with 11 bases left in between. Germline V CDR1 and CDR2: MDHEN, SYDVKM. The clonotype originates from a woman in her twenties or thirties with COVID-19, enrolled during active disease. The specimen was peripheral blood. This sequence joins TRBV28 and TRBJ2-7; D possibly corresponds to TRBD1 (6 bases). The CDR3 sequence: CASSLGGRSSYEQYF. CDR3 sequence (DNA): TGTGCCAGCAGTTTAGGGGGCCGAAGCTCCTACGAGCAGTACTTC.